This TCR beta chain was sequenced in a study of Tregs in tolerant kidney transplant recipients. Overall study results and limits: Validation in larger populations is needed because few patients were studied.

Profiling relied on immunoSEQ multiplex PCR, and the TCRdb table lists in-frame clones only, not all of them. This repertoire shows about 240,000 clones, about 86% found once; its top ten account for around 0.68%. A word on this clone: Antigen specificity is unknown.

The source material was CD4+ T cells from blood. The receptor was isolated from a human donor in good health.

For the CDR3, the DNA is TGCGCCAGCAGCGTCCTCGGACTATCGGGAGGGGTTGGTGAGCAGTTCTTC. Encoded protein: CASSVLGLSGGVGEQFF. This chain uses TRBV5-1 with TRBJ2-1; 8 bases are shared with TRBD2. CDR1 is SGHRS, CDR2 YFSETQ, per germline. Germline trimming cut 4 bases from V and 9 bases from J; bases unmatched to any gene: 18. This CDR3 region has 17 residues.